This T cell receptor (beta chain) derives from a study of T-cell reconstitution after alpha-beta-depleted transplantation in children. The study's findings and limits: Surviving thymic progenitors and recipient T cells were the source of high TCRbeta diversity at day 60 in some patients.

Preparation of the TCRbeta library involved a method that used unique molecular identifiers. MiXCR, run by TCRdb on the PCR reads, gives a single entry per CDR3 protein. The sample lists about 290,000 distinct CDR3 sequences; around a tenth were seen once. This clonotype was found many times. Antigen specificity is unknown. The receptor was derived from a boy less than two years old with acute myeloid leukemia, due to receive a stem cell transplant. Source: PBMCs, taken before TCRalphabeta/CD19-depleted stem cell transplant.

The CDR3 sequence: CASSSTGPISGANVLTF. The CDR3 DNA follows: TGCGCCAGCAGCTCGACGGGACCGATCTCTGGGGCCAACGTCCTGACTTTC. The chain uses TRBV5-1 and TRBJ2-6; D is perhaps TRBD1 or TRBD2 (5 bases each). The CDR3 length is 17 residues. The V and J ends lost 3 bases and 0 bases respectively, with 13 bases between them. Germline CDR1 SGHRS, CDR2 YFSETQ.